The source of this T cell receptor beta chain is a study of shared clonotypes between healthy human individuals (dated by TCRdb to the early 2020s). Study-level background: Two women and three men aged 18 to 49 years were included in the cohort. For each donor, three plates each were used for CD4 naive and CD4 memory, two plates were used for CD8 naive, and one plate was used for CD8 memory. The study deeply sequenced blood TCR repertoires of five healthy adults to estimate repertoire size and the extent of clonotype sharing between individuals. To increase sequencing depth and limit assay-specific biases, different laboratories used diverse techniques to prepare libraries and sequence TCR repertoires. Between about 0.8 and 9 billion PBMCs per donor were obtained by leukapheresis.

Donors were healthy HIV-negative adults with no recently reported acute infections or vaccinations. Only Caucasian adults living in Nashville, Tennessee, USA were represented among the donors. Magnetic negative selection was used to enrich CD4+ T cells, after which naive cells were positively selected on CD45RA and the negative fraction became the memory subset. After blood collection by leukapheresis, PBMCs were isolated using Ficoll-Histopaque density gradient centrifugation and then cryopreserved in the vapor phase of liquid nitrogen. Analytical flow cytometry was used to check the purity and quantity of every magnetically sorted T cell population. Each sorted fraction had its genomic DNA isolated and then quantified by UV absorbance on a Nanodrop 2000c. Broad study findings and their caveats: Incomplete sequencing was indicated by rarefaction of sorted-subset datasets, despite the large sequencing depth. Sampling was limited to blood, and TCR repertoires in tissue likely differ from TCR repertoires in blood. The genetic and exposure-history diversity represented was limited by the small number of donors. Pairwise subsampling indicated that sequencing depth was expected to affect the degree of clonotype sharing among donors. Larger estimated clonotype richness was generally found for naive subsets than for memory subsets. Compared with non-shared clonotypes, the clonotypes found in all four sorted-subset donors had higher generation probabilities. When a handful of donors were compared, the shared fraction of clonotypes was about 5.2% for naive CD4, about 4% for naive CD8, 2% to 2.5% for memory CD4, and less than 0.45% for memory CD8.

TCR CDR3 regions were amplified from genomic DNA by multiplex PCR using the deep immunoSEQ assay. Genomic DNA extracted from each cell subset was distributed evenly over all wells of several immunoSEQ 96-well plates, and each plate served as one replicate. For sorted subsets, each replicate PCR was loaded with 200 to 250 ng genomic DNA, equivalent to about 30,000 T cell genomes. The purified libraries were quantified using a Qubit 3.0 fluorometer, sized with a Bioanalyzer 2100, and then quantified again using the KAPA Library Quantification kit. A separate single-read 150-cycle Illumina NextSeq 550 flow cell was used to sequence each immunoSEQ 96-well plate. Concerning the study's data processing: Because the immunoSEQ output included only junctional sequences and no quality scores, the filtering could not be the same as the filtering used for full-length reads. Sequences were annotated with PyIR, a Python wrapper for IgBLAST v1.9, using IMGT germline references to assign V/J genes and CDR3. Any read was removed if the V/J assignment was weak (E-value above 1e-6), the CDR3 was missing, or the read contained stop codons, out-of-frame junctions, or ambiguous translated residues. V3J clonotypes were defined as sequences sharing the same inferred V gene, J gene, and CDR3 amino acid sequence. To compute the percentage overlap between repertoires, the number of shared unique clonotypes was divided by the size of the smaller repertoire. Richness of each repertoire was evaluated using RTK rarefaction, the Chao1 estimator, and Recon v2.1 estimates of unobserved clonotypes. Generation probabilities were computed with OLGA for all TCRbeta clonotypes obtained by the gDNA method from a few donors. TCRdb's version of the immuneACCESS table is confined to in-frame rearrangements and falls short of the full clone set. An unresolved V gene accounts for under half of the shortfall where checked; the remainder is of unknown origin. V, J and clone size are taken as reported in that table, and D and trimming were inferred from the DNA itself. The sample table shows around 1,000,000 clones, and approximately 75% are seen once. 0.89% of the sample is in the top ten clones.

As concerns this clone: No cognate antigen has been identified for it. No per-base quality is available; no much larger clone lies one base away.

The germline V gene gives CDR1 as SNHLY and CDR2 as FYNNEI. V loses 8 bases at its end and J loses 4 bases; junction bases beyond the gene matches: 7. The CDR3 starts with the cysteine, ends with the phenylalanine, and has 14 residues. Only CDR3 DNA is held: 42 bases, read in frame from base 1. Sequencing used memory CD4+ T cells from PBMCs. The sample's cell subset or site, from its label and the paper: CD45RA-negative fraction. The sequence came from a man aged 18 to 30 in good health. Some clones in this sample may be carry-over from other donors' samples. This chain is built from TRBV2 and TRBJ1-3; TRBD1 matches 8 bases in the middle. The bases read TGTGCCAGCTCCCGGACAGGGTACGGAAACACCATATATTTT. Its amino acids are CASSRTGYGNTIYF.